The rows below give T cell receptor beta chains drawn from one sample of a study of blood T cell repertoires in COVID-19. Libraries were prepared by immunoSEQ multiplex PCR; TCRdb keeps only in-frame clonotypes and omits some of them. The data show 400,000 to 500,000 clones, about 88% seen once. Sequenced sample: PBMCs or T cells enriched from blood (not recorded which). The source is a woman under 30 who had been exposed to COVID-19. CDR3s include the opening cysteine and the closing phenylalanine or tryptophan. Each record gives: clone size, J gene, D gene, V gene, CDR3 protein, CDR3 DNA. A D gene is named only where the DNA matches it firmly. Only part of the rows carry a size: once, few, many, or a class if the clone is expanded.

clone_size: NA; j_call: TRBJ2-1; d_call: TRBD1; v_call: TRBV18; cdr3_aa: CASSHSTGGAYNEQFF; cdr3_nt: TGTGCCAGCTCACACTCGACAGGGGGCGCGTACAATGAGCAGTTCTTC
clone_size: NA; j_call: TRBJ1-5; d_call: TRBD1; v_call: TRBV5-6; cdr3_aa: CASSFTGEASQPQHF; cdr3_nt: TGTGCCAGCAGCTTCACAGGGGAGGCTAGTCAGCCCCAGCATTTT
clone_size: NA; j_call: TRBJ2-1; d_call: TRBD1; v_call: TRBV5-8; cdr3_aa: CASTLGQVVSDEQFF; cdr3_nt: TGTGCCAGCACCCTTGGACAGGTTGTTTCGGATGAGCAGTTCTTC
clone_size: NA; j_call: TRBJ1-2; d_call: NA; v_call: TRBV4-2; cdr3_aa: CASSQQNYGYTF; cdr3_nt: TGTGCCAGCAGTCAACAGAACTATGGCTACACCTTC
clone_size: NA; j_call: TRBJ2-4; d_call: NA; v_call: TRBV3-1/TRBV3-2; cdr3_aa: CASSQDSSDRYLGAKNIQYF; cdr3_nt: TGTGCCAGCAGCCAAGATTCGTCCGACAGGTACCTCGGGGCCAAAAACATTCAGTACTTC
clone_size: NA; j_call: TRBJ2-4; d_call: NA; v_call: TRBV7-8; cdr3_aa: CASSLADGGKNIQYF; cdr3_nt: TGTGCCAGCAGCTTAGCGGATGGAGGCAAAAACATTCAGTACTTC
clone_size: few; j_call: TRBJ1-6; d_call: NA; v_call: TRBV6-6; cdr3_aa: CASSELGGYNSPLHF; cdr3_nt: TGTGCCAGCAGCGAACTAGGAGGGTATAATTCACCCCTCCACTTT
clone_size: once; j_call: TRBJ1-1; d_call: TRBD1; v_call: TRBV7-6; cdr3_aa: CASSLGGQGRHTEAFF; cdr3_nt: TGTGCCAGCAGCTTAGGGGGACAGGGAAGACACACTGAAGCTTTCTTT
clone_size: NA; j_call: TRBJ2-7; d_call: TRBD1; v_call: TRBV5-1; cdr3_aa: CASSLTTGYFDEQYF; cdr3_nt: TGCGCCAGCAGCTTGACGACAGGGTATTTCGACGAGCAGTACTTC
clone_size: NA; j_call: TRBJ2-3; d_call: NA; v_call: TRBV5-1; cdr3_aa: CASSLDRVPDTQYF; cdr3_nt: TGCGCCAGCAGCTTGGACAGGGTTCCAGATACGCAGTATTTT
clone_size: NA; j_call: TRBJ1-1; d_call: NA; v_call: TRBV29-1; cdr3_aa: CSVRTGYKDTEAFF; cdr3_nt: TGCAGCGTCCGTACAGGGTATAAGGACACTGAAGCTTTCTTT
clone_size: NA; j_call: TRBJ1-5; d_call: TRBD1; v_call: TRBV19; cdr3_aa: CASRDRNQPQHF; cdr3_nt: TGTGCCAGTAGGGACAGGAATCAGCCCCAGCATTTT
clone_size: NA; j_call: TRBJ2-2; d_call: TRBD1; v_call: TRBV6-2/TRBV6-3; cdr3_aa: CASSHGQGSTGELFF; cdr3_nt: TGTGCCAGCAGTCACGGACAGGGGAGCACCGGGGAGCTGTTTTTT
clone_size: NA; j_call: TRBJ2-1; d_call: TRBD1; v_call: TRBV4-3; cdr3_aa: CASSPGDRDHNEQFF; cdr3_nt: TGCGCCAGCAGCCCAGGGGACAGGGACCACAATGAGCAGTTCTTC
clone_size: NA; j_call: TRBJ1-1; d_call: TRBD1; v_call: TRBV6-5; cdr3_aa: CASSRTPRGSEAFF; cdr3_nt: TGTGCCAGCAGTAGAACACCCAGGGGGAGTGAAGCTTTCTTT
clone_size: NA; j_call: TRBJ1-3; d_call: TRBD1; v_call: TRBV5-4; cdr3_aa: CASSSGQGGNTIYF; cdr3_nt: TGTGCCAGCAGCTCCGGACAGGGAGGAAACACCATATATTTT
clone_size: NA; j_call: TRBJ2-5; d_call: TRBD2; v_call: TRBV7-3; cdr3_aa: CASSLMGSGGNQETQYF; cdr3_nt: TGTGCCAGCAGCTTAATGGGGAGCGGGGGAAACCAAGAGACCCAGTACTTC
clone_size: NA; j_call: TRBJ1-6; d_call: NA; v_call: TRBV18; cdr3_aa: CASSLDRYNSPLHF; cdr3_nt: TGTGCCAGCTCACTCGACAGGTATAATTCACCCCTCCACTTT
clone_size: NA; j_call: TRBJ2-5; d_call: TRBD2; v_call: TRBV19; cdr3_aa: CASSIARPGSGRAGETQYF; cdr3_nt: TGTGCCAGTAGTATAGCTCGCCCCGGTAGCGGGAGGGCCGGGGAGACCCAGTACTTC
clone_size: NA; j_call: TRBJ2-5; d_call: TRBD1; v_call: TRBV5-1; cdr3_aa: CASSLTGGTRPETQYF; cdr3_nt: TGCGCCAGCAGCTTGACAGGGGGCACCCGTCCAGAGACCCAGTACTTC
clone_size: NA; j_call: TRBJ1-1; d_call: NA; v_call: TRBV7-8; cdr3_aa: CASSLAGGRTEAFF; cdr3_nt: TGTGCCAGCAGCTTAGCGGGGGGACGGACTGAAGCTTTCTTT
clone_size: NA; j_call: TRBJ1-5; d_call: TRBD1; v_call: TRBV19; cdr3_aa: CASKFGTGGPNQPQHF; cdr3_nt: TGTGCCAGTAAGTTTGGGACAGGGGGCCCTAATCAGCCCCAGCATTTT
clone_size: NA; j_call: TRBJ2-1; d_call: TRBD1; v_call: TRBV29-1; cdr3_aa: CSVPTGGSYNEQFF; cdr3_nt: TGCAGCGTTCCCACAGGGGGCTCCTACAATGAGCAGTTCTTC
clone_size: NA; j_call: TRBJ2-7; d_call: TRBD1; v_call: TRBV19; cdr3_aa: CASSIGQGNEQYF; cdr3_nt: TGTGCCAGTAGTATAGGACAGGGGAACGAGCAGTACTTC
clone_size: once; j_call: TRBJ2-7; d_call: NA; v_call: TRBV12-3/TRBV12-4; cdr3_aa: CASSLAPGYEQYF; cdr3_nt: TGTGCCAGCAGTTTAGCGCCGGGCTACGAGCAGTACTTC
clone_size: NA; j_call: TRBJ1-6; d_call: NA; v_call: TRBV4-3; cdr3_aa: CASSQPEAGSVNSPLHF; cdr3_nt: TGCGCCAGCAGCCAACCTGAAGCAGGGTCGGTGAACTCACCCCTCCACTTT
clone_size: once; j_call: TRBJ2-1; d_call: TRBD2; v_call: TRBV5-1; cdr3_aa: CASSSPGLAINEQFF; cdr3_nt: TGCGCCAGCAGCTCCCCGGGACTAGCGATTAATGAGCAGTTCTTC
clone_size: NA; j_call: TRBJ2-1; d_call: NA; v_call: TRBV14; cdr3_aa: CASSPDWGVYNEQFF; cdr3_nt: TGTGCCAGCAGCCCTGATTGGGGGGTCTACAATGAGCAGTTCTTC
clone_size: NA; j_call: TRBJ1-6; d_call: NA; v_call: TRBV30; cdr3_aa: CAWNWGRNSYNSPLHF; cdr3_nt: TGTGCCTGGAACTGGGGCCGCAACTCCTATAATTCACCCCTCCACTTT
clone_size: few; j_call: TRBJ2-5; d_call: NA; v_call: TRBV7-9; cdr3_aa: CASSETGNQETQYF; cdr3_nt: TGTGCCAGCAGCGAGACAGGAAACCAAGAGACCCAGTACTTC
clone_size: NA; j_call: TRBJ2-1; d_call: TRBD1; v_call: TRBV28; cdr3_aa: CASSSQGYDNEQFF; cdr3_nt: TGTGCCAGCAGTTCACAGGGGTATGACAATGAGCAGTTCTTC
clone_size: NA; j_call: TRBJ2-7; d_call: NA; v_call: TRBV5-5; cdr3_aa: CASSPLERSPYEQYF; cdr3_nt: TGTGCCAGCAGCCCCTTGGAGAGGAGTCCGTACGAGCAGTACTTC
clone_size: NA; j_call: TRBJ2-7; d_call: TRBD2; v_call: TRBV15; cdr3_aa: CATSRDRGGSYEQYF; cdr3_nt: TGTGCCACCAGCAGAGATCGGGGGGGCTCCTACGAGCAGTACTTC
clone_size: NA; j_call: TRBJ1-2; d_call: TRBD1; v_call: TRBV24-1; cdr3_aa: CATSDYRDSGGYTF; cdr3_nt: TGTGCCACCAGTGATTACCGGGACAGCGGCGGCTACACCTTC
clone_size: NA; j_call: TRBJ2-7; d_call: TRBD2; v_call: TRBV19; cdr3_aa: CASRLAGSSYEQYF; cdr3_nt: TGTGCCAGTCGACTAGCGGGAAGCTCCTACGAGCAGTACTTC
clone_size: NA; j_call: TRBJ1-1; d_call: TRBD1; v_call: TRBV4-1; cdr3_aa: CASSQETGGFEAFF; cdr3_nt: TGCGCCAGCAGCCAAGAAACAGGGGGCTTTGAAGCTTTCTTT
clone_size: NA; j_call: TRBJ2-1; d_call: TRBD1; v_call: TRBV19; cdr3_aa: CASSIADRGRFF; cdr3_nt: TGTGCCAGTAGTATAGCCGACAGGGGTCGGTTCTTC
clone_size: once; j_call: TRBJ2-7; d_call: TRBD2; v_call: TRBV7-2; cdr3_aa: CASSYASGGSYEQYF; cdr3_nt: TGTGCCAGCAGCTATGCTAGCGGGGGGTCCTACGAGCAGTACTTC
clone_size: NA; j_call: TRBJ2-4; d_call: NA; v_call: TRBV30; cdr3_aa: CAWSLGQGWGGAKNIQYF; cdr3_nt: TGTGCCTGGAGTCTTGGACAGGGATGGGGGGGAGCCAAAAACATTCAGTACTTC
clone_size: NA; j_call: TRBJ2-1; d_call: TRBD2; v_call: TRBV2; cdr3_aa: CASTETSVNNEQFF; cdr3_nt: TGTGCCAGCACCGAGACTAGCGTCAACAATGAGCAGTTCTTC
clone_size: NA; j_call: TRBJ2-3; d_call: TRBD2; v_call: TRBV19; cdr3_aa: CASSIGGLAVNTQYF; cdr3_nt: TGTGCCAGTAGTATCGGCGGCCTAGCGGTAAATACGCAGTATTTT
clone_size: NA; j_call: TRBJ2-3; d_call: TRBD1; v_call: TRBV5-1; cdr3_aa: CARTADRGHWADTQYF; cdr3_nt: TGCGCCAGGACCGCGGACAGGGGGCATTGGGCAGATACGCAGTATTTT